Presented here are 18 T cell receptor beta chains from one specimen sequenced in a study of blood T cell repertoires in COVID-19. The method was immunoSEQ multiplex PCR; TCRdb's version includes in-frame clones alone and lacks a portion of them. The sample consists of hundreds of thousands of clones, 88% of them appearing once. Source material: PBMCs or T cells enriched from blood (not recorded which). These receptors were collected from a woman aged 60-75 years who had recovered from COVID-19.

The chain uses TRBV7-8 and TRBJ2-4, with 9 bases aligning to TRBD1. Germline lookup yields CDR1 SGHVS and CDR2 FQNEAQ. V was clipped by 3 bases and J by 3 bases; unmatched bases: 0. The CDR3 is made up of 14 amino acids. DNA of the CDR3: TGTGCCAGCAGCTTGACAGGGGGCAAAAACATTCAGTACTTC. It specifies CASSLTGGKNIQYF.

The chain has TRBV28 and TRBJ1-3; D call uncertain. Trimming pared 5 bases from V and 4 bases from J, leaving 12 bases between. Per the germline V gene, CDR1 is MDHEN and CDR2 is SYDVKM. This CDR3 is 14 amino acids long. The CDR3 DNA reads TGTGCCAGCAGTCCTGAGGAAGTCGGAAACACCATATATTTT. Amino acids: CASSPEEVGNTIYF. The full variable domain, with the rest looked up from reference TRBV28 and TRBJ1-3, is DVKVTQSSRYLVKRTGEKVFLECVQDMDHENMFWYRQDPGLGLRLIYFSYDVKMKEKGDIPEGYSVSREKKERFSLILESASTNQTSMYLCASSPEEVGNTIYFGEGSWLTVV.

The sample holds one count of this clone. The J gene is TRBJ2-4, the V gene TRBV6-6; 7 bases match TRBD1. The CDR3 loop spans 15 amino acids. V was clipped by 2 bases and J by 5 bases; unmatched bases: 6. Germline V lookup: CDR1 MNHNY, CDR2 SVGAGI (reference sequence). In nucleotides, the CDR3 is TGTGCCAGCAGTTACGGAGACAGGGTCCAAAACATTCAGTACTTC. This sequence encodes CASSYGDRVQNIQYF.

The chain couples TRBV20-1 to TRBJ1-3, with no clear D. This CDR3 spans 11 amino acids. CDR1 is DFQATT, CDR2 SNEGSKA, per germline (reference sequence). Between the trimmed V and J ends, which lost 5 bases and 4 bases, there was a span of 6 bases. The CDR3 here is CSAPVGNTIYF. The CDR3 DNA is TGCAGTGCTCCCGTCGGAAACACCATATATTTT.

This clone was seen once. The chain combines TRBV3-1 (or the pseudogene TRBV3-2) with TRBJ2-2; 10 nucleotides align to TRBD2. The length of the CDR3 is 16 residues. The germline gives CDR1 LGHDT, CDR2 YNNKEL (reference sequence). Trimming at V came to 4 bases and at J to 4 bases, leaving 6 bases not matched to a gene. CDR3 loop: CASSLKRGGPTGELFF. In DNA, the CDR3 is TGTGCCAGCAGCCTTAAGCGGGGGGGCCCCACCGGGGAGCTGTTTTTT.

The J gene is TRBJ2-3, the V gene TRBV30; 7 bases are a match to TRBD1. The CDR3 has 15 residues. J lost 0 bases, V lost 2 bases, and 5 bases had no gene match. Germline V gene sequence: CDR1 GTSNPN, CDR2 SVGIG (reference sequence). The chain's CDR3 is CAWSRGQSSTDTQYF. The CDR3 DNA sequence: TGTGCCTGGAGTCGGGGACAGTCCAGCACAGATACGCAGTATTTT. Supplemented by reference TRBV30 and TRBJ2-3, the full variable domain reads SQTIHQWPATLVQPVGSPLSLECTVEGTSNPNLYWYRQAAGRGLQLLFYSVGIGQISSEVPQNLSASRPQDRQFILSSKKLLLSDSGFYLCAWSRGQSSTDTQYFGPGTRLTVL.

The gene calls are TRBV30 and TRBJ2-3; D is undetermined. The ends were cut back, 0 bases at V and 7 bases at J, with 17 bases in the middle. The germline CDR1 and CDR2 sequences are GTSNPN and SVGIG (reference sequence). This CDR3 is 15 amino acids long. CDR3 in amino acids: CAWSVLDTPINTQYF. CDR3 DNA: TGTGCCTGGAGTGTACTCGACACCCCAATAAATACGCAGTATTTT.

The chain has TRBV19 and TRBJ1-4, with unresolved D. V was pared by 5 bases and J by 4 bases, with 8 bases between. Germline assignment: CDR1 LNHDA and CDR2 SQIVND (reference sequence). The CDR3 contains 13 residues. The CDR3 region is CASSGSFNEKLFF. The DNA for the CDR3 is TGTGCCAGTAGTGGGAGTTTTAATGAAAAACTGTTTTTT.

The chain joins TRBV6-1 to TRBJ1-3; D not certain. The germline CDR1 and CDR2 sequences are MNHNS and SASEGT. The CDR3 is 16 amino acids. Trimming pared 4 bases from V and 0 bases from J, leaving 13 bases between. The CDR3 coding sequence is TGTGCCAGCAGTGCAGGCAGAATAGTCTCTGGAAACACCATATATTTT. Its protein product is CASSAGRIVSGNTIYF.

V and J are TRBV7-6 and TRBJ1-1, with TRBD1 identical over 8 bases. CDR3 length equals 17 residues. Germline V gives CDR1 SGHVS, CDR2 FNYEAQ. V was clipped by 5 bases and J by 4 bases; unmatched bases: 15. The CDR3: CASSPWTGRGSGTEAFF. The CDR3 DNA reads as TGTGCCAGCAGCCCGTGGACAGGGCGAGGTAGTGGCACTGAAGCTTTCTTT.

The chain carries TRBV5-5 and TRBJ1-2, with TRBD1 identical over 8 bases. The CDR3 consists of 15 residues. J lost 0 bases, V lost 3 bases, and 4 bases had no gene match. CDR1 SGHKS and CDR2 YYEKEE come from the germline V gene (reference sequence). This chain's CDR3 is CASSSQGATNYGYTF. Here the CDR3 DNA reads TGTGCCAGCAGCTCGCAGGGGGCAACTAACTATGGCTACACCTTC. Full variable domain (remainder filled in from reference TRBV5-5 and TRBJ1-2): DAGVTQSPTHLIKTRGQQVTLRCSPISGHKSVSWYQQVLGQGPQFIFQYYEKEERGRGNFPDRFSARQFPNYSSELNVNALLLGDSALYLCASSSQGATNYGYTFGSGTRLTVV.

The V gene is TRBV3-1 (or the pseudogene TRBV3-2), the J gene TRBJ2-5; maybe TRBD2 (6 bases). Trimming took 3 bases from V and 5 from J, leaving 7 bases between them. The CDR3 is 12 residues long. The germline V gene encodes CDR1 LGHDT and CDR2 YNNKEL (reference sequence). CDR3 protein: CASSQAGETQYF. The CDR3, as DNA: TGTGCCAGCAGCCAGGCGGGGGAGACCCAGTACTTC.

The V gene is TRBV7-9, the J gene TRBJ1-4; weak D call: TRBD1 (5 bases). The germline gives CDR1 SEHNR, CDR2 FQNEAQ (reference sequence). The CDR3 has 15 residues. Trimming cost V 1 base and J 7 bases, with 13 bases left between them. The CDR3 nucleotides are TGTGCCAGCAGCTTAGAGGGGAGGAGTGGTGAAAAACTGTTTTTT. As protein: CASSLEGRSGEKLFF. Full variable domain (missing parts from reference TRBV7-9 and TRBJ1-4): DTGVSQNPRHKITKRGQNVTFRCDPISEHNRLYWYRQTLGQGPEFLTYFQNEAQLEKSRLLSDRFSAERPKGSFSTLEIQRTEQGDSAMYLCASSLEGRSGEKLFFGSGTQLSVL.

The rearrangement joins TRBV30 to TRBJ1-1, with D maybe TRBD1 (5 bases). V lost 1 base and J 5 bases, leaving 11 bases between the germline ends. The CDR3 has 13 amino acids. CDR1 GTSNPN and CDR2 SVGIG come from the germline V gene (reference sequence). CDR3: CAWSGGLRTEAFF. In nucleotides, the CDR3 is TGTGCCTGGAGTGGGGGACTTCGAACTGAAGCTTTCTTT. Combining the CDR3 with reference TRBV30 and TRBJ1-1 gives the whole variable domain SQTIHQWPATLVQPVGSPLSLECTVEGTSNPNLYWYRQAAGRGLQLLFYSVGIGQISSEVPQNLSASRPQDRQFILSSKKLLLSDSGFYLCAWSGGLRTEAFFGQGTRLTVV.

The genes are TRBV19 and TRBJ1-1; the D is unclear. Trimming left V 7 bases short and J 5 bases short, with 11 bases between. From germline, CDR1 is LNHDA and CDR2 SQIVND (reference sequence). This CDR3 has 12 residues. The CDR3 protein is CASKDGRTEAFF. The CDR3 nucleotides are TGTGCCAGTAAGGATGGCAGGACTGAAGCTTTCTTT.

A word on this clone: Different DNA sequences within this sample yield the same CDR3. J is TRBJ2-1 and V is TRBV18; 8 bases fit TRBD2. Germline CDR1 is KGHSH and CDR2 is LQKENI. V shed 3 bases and J 9 bases; nucleotides not matched to a gene: 7. There are 14 residues in the CDR3. In nucleotides, the CDR3 is TGTGCCAGCTCACCCCGGGGGGGTCAAGGTGAGCAGTTCTTC. Amino acid sequence: CASSPRGGQGEQFF.

This sequence joins TRBV4-1 and TRBJ2-3; TRBD2 agrees at 11 bases. Germline CDR1 MGHRA, CDR2 YSYEKL. The CDR3 has 18 residues. The V gene end was trimmed by 4 bases and the J gene end by 6 bases; junction bases not matched to a gene: 15. The CDR3 sequence is CASSLYKGASGRSDTQYF. The CDR3 region has the DNA TGCGCCAGCAGCCTCTATAAGGGGGCTAGCGGGAGGTCGGATACGCAGTATTTT.

The chain's CDR3 is CASGVGGDSGNTIYF. CDR3 nucleotide sequence: TGTGCTAGTGGAGTGGGAGGAGACTCTGGAAACACCATATATTTT. The V call is TRBV12-5, the J call TRBJ1-3; no reliable D call. The CDR3 covers 15 residues. In germline, CDR1 is LGHNT, CDR2 FRNRAP. The V and J ends lost 6 bases and 0 bases respectively, with 12 bases between them. Based on the CDR3 plus reference TRBV12-5 and TRBJ1-3, the full variable domain is DARVTQTPRHKVTEMGQEVTMRCQPILGHNTVFWYRQTMMQGLELLAYFRNRAPLDDSGMPKDRFSAEMPDATLATLKIQPSEPRDSAVYFCASGVGGDSGNTIYFGEGSWLTVV.